This TCR beta chain is drawn from a study of T cell responses to AZD1222 COVID-19 vaccine. The V gene lost 1 base and the J gene lost 2 bases, with 9 bases spanning the gap. Germline V gene sequence: CDR1 SGHRS, CDR2 YFSETQ. The length of the CDR3 is 15 residues. Method: immunoSEQ multiplex PCR; TCRdb's copy keeps in-frame clones and lacks some. The sample includes more than 110,000 clones. The sample consisted of peripheral blood. J is TRBJ2-2 and V is TRBV5-1; D not certain. The TCR sequence derives from an adult in good health. CDR3 DNA: TGCGCCAGCAGCTTGAATGCCGTTAACACCGGGGAGCTGTTTTTT. Encoded protein: CASSLNAVNTGELFF. Filled out from reference TRBV5-1 and TRBJ2-2, the complete variable domain reads KAGVTQTPRYLIKTRGQQVTLSCSPISGHRSVSWYQQTPGQGLQFLFEYFSETQRNKGNFPGRFSGRQFSNSRSEMNVSTLELGDSALYLCASSLNAVNTGELFFGEGSRLTVL.